Each of the 32 T cell receptor beta chains below was sequenced from the same sample in a study of graft-versus-host responses after intestinal transplantation. Generated by immunoSEQ multiplex PCR, the TCRdb table keeps only in-frame clones and is missing some. This repertoire shows thousands of clones, about 32% found once; its top ten account for around 4.9%. Sequences were derived from alloreactive CD4+ T cells from a mixed lymphocyte reaction culture, sampled before intestinal transplant. Described subset: CFSE-low proliferating T cells sorted from approximately 6-day pre-transplant mixed lymphocyte reaction (GvH or HvG direction). The receptor set was obtained from a human patient who received an intestinal transplant.

This clone was counted only a few times. This chain connects TRBV7-8 to TRBJ2-1, with 9 bases lining up with TRBD1. Germline-derived CDR1 and CDR2 are SGHVS and FQNEAQ. This CDR3 is 17 amino acids long. Losses at the gene ends were 6 bases for V and 10 bases for J; bases not matched to a gene: 19. The CDR3: CASRHPPAGTGRAEQFF. The CDR3 bases are TGTGCCAGCAGACACCCCCCAGCCGGGACAGGGAGGGCCGAGCAGTTCTTC.

This chain links TRBV4-2 with TRBJ1-4; TRBD1 might be the D (5 bases). Germline CDR1 LGHNA, CDR2 YNFKEQ. V was pared by 1 base and J by 8 bases, with 17 bases between. The CDR3 is 16 amino acids. DNA of the CDR3: TGTGCCAGCAGCCAAGCCCCGTTTCAGGGAAGAGAAAAACTGTTTTTT. Translated: CASSQAPFQGREKLFF.

The chain uses TRBV4-2 and TRBJ2-1; 8 nucleotides line up with TRBD2. This CDR3 has 16 residues. Unmatched junction bases numbered 9, after V lost 2 bases and J lost 6 bases. CDR1 is LGHNA and CDR2 is YNFKEQ in the germline V gene. The CDR3 loop is CASSQPGLGGLNEQFF. In DNA form, the CDR3 reads TGTGCCAGCAGCCAACCGGGACTAGGGGGGCTCAATGAGCAGTTCTTC.

The chain employs TRBV7-9 and TRBJ2-7, with D perhaps TRBD1 (6 bases). The CDR3 is made up of 14 amino acids. V gave up 2 bases and J gave up 6 bases, with 14 bases separating them. Per germline, CDR1 SEHNR and CDR2 FQNEAQ (reference sequence). The CDR3 DNA reads TGTGCCAGCAGCTTATACAGGGTTTCTGCCGAGCAGTACTTC. Translating gives CASSLYRVSAEQYF.

The J gene is TRBJ2-3, the V gene TRBV5-6, with 7 nucleotides matching TRBD1. This CDR3 has 15 residues. The germline V gene encodes CDR1 SGHDT and CDR2 YYEEEE. V shed 4 bases and J 4 bases; nucleotides not matched to a gene: 9. CDR3 DNA: TGTGCCAGCAGCCCAAGGGGGCCCGTGTCAGATACGCAGTATTTT. Translating gives CASSPRGPVSDTQYF.

The CDR3 is CASSEEAVRTEAFF. CDR3 in DNA: TGTGCCAGCAGTGAAGAGGCAGTGAGGACTGAAGCTTTCTTT. The V call is TRBV2, the J call TRBJ1-1; no firm D call. The V end was cut by 1 base, the J end by 5 bases, with 11 bases between. The CDR3 is made up of 14 amino acids. CDR1 is SNHLY, CDR2 FYNNEI, per germline.

This clone was seen a handful of times. The rearrangement uses TRBV7-2 and TRBJ1-2; D unresolved. Germline V CDR1 and CDR2: SGHTA, FQGNSA. V shed 5 bases and J shed 4 bases, with 23 bases lying between them. The CDR3 spans 17 residues. CDR3 sequence reads: CASSSDFAAAGLYGYTF. Here the CDR3 DNA reads TGTGCCAGCAGCAGCGATTTCGCGGCAGCCGGTCTCTATGGCTACACCTTC.

The table lists this clone with a few counts. V is TRBV28 and J is TRBJ2-1; 7 nucleotides line up with TRBD2. Germline V gene data show CDR1 as MDHEN and CDR2 as SYDVKM. The V and J ends lost 3 bases and 8 bases, in that order; junction bases with no gene match: 7. The CDR3 loop spans 14 amino acids. In DNA form, the CDR3 reads TGTGCCAGCAGTTTTAGTGGGAGGGTACATGAGCAGTTCTTC. Residues: CASSFSGRVHEQFF.

The chain carries TRBV7-9 and TRBJ2-2, with TRBD2 matching over 12 bases. Germline V gene lookup returns CDR1 SEHNR and CDR2 FQNEAQ (reference sequence). Trimming cost V 1 base and J 1 base; bases outside gene matches: 4. The CDR3 contains 18 residues. The CDR3 protein is CASSLGLAGVLNTGELFF. In DNA form, the CDR3 reads TGTGCCAGCAGCTTAGGACTAGCGGGAGTATTGAACACCGGGGAGCTGTTTTTT.

A few counts support this clone. The chain is built from TRBV5-4 and TRBJ1-2, with 8 nucleotides matching TRBD1. This CDR3 has 14 amino acids. Trimming removed 0 bases from V and 8 bases from J; junction bases left unmatched: 6. Germline V gives CDR1 SGHNT, CDR2 YYREEE (reference sequence). The CDR3 sequence is CASSLALDRAGYTF. The CDR3 DNA sequence: TGTGCCAGCAGCTTGGCCCTGGACAGGGCAGGCTACACCTTC.

The chain employs TRBV10-1 and TRBJ2-1; D is perhaps TRBD2 (5 bases). Trimming cost V 6 bases and J 7 bases, with 19 bases left between them. The CDR3 runs to 15 residues. Germline V gives CDR1 WNHNN, CDR2 SYGVQD (reference sequence). CDR3 sequence: CASRPSLARSNEQFF. The CDR3 coding sequence is TGCGCCAGCAGACCTTCCTTAGCGAGGAGTAATGAGCAGTTCTTC.

This clone was counted a single time. V usage is TRBV5-4 and J usage is TRBJ1-2, with D possibly being TRBD1 (5 bases). The CDR3 length is 13 residues. The V gene lost 4 bases and the J gene lost 8 bases, with 15 bases spanning the gap. Germline CDR1 is SGHNT and CDR2 is YYREEE (reference sequence). CDR3 in amino acids: CASSHAGTAGYTF. The CDR3 DNA sequence: TGTGCCAGCAGCCATGCGGGGACGGCAGGCTACACCTTC.

The CDR3 sequence is CASSERDRVPVRDEQFF. The DNA for the CDR3 is TGTGCCAGCAGTGAAAGGGACAGGGTCCCAGTTCGGGATGAGCAGTTCTTC. The chain recombines TRBV6-1 with TRBJ2-1; 9 bases agree with TRBD1. V lost 2 bases and J lost 8; bases outside the gene matches: 13. Germline CDR1 and CDR2: MNHNS and SASEGT. The CDR3 contains 17 residues.

This clone counts as medium-sized. The sample has other DNA sequences that encode this CDR3 too. The gene calls are TRBV7-2 and TRBJ2-3; 9 nucleotides agree with TRBD2. The CDR3 runs to 15 residues. Trimming took 3 bases from V and 2 from J; bases not matched to a gene: 3. Germline CDR1 and CDR2: SGHTA and FQGNSA. CDR3 DNA sequence: TGTGCCAGCAGCTTTAGCGGGGGCCCCACAGATACGCAGTATTTT. Amino acid sequence: CASSFSGGPTDTQYF. Variable domain in full (rest from reference TRBV7-2 and TRBJ2-3): GAGVSQSPSNKVTEKGKDVELRCDPISGHTALYWYRQSLGQGLEFLIYFQGNSAPDKSGLPSDRFSAERTGGSVSTLTIQRTQQEDSAVYLCASSFSGGPTDTQYFGPGTRLTVL.

The rearrangement uses TRBV9 and TRBJ1-3; no clear D. CDR3 size: 15 residues. Germline-derived CDR1 and CDR2 are SGDLS and YYNGEE. Trimming stripped 0 bases from V and 4 bases from J, with 11 bases between. CDR3 amino acids: CASSVGAHAGNTIYF. The CDR3 coding sequence is TGTGCCAGCAGCGTAGGTGCCCACGCGGGAAACACCATATATTTT.

The rearrangement joins TRBV6-5 to TRBJ2-5; 7 bases line up with TRBD2. The CDR3 runs to 13 residues. CDR1 and CDR2 (germline): MNHEY, SVGAGI. V trimming: 7 bases; J trimming: 6 bases; junction bases outside the gene matches: 8. The CDR3 nucleotides read TGTGCCAGCAATGCGGGAGTGGGAAAGACCCAGTACTTC. Encoded protein: CASNAGVGKTQYF.

This clone was found a few times. Different DNA sequences within this sample yield the same CDR3. The rearrangement uses TRBV7-9 and TRBJ2-5, with TRBD2 matching 10 bases. The germline gives CDR1 SEHNR, CDR2 FQNEAQ (reference sequence). With 0 bases clipped from V and 1 base from J, the junction kept 2 bases outside the gene matches. The CDR3 has 16 amino acids. The CDR3 reads CASSLALAGGQETQYF. CDR3 nucleotides: TGTGCCAGCAGCTTAGCGTTAGCGGGAGGCCAAGAGACCCAGTACTTC.

The rearrangement uses TRBV2 and TRBJ1-1; the D gene is possibly TRBD1 (6 bases). Germline CDR1 and CDR2: SNHLY and FYNNEI. The CDR3 extends over 13 amino acids. V dropped 6 bases and J dropped 0 bases, with 8 bases sitting between them. The CDR3 is CASSGTLNTEAFF. CDR3 sequence (DNA): TGTGCCAGCAGCGGGACATTGAACACTGAAGCTTTCTTT.

There are a few counts of this clone. In DNA form, the CDR3 reads TGCGCCAGCAGCCCAGCCCCGGGACAGGGGATAATTTACGAGCAGTACTTC. This codes for CASSPAPGQGIIYEQYF. The J gene is TRBJ2-7, the V gene TRBV4-1; 10 bases are a match to TRBD1. From germline, CDR1 is MGHRA and CDR2 YSYEKL. With V trimmed by 4 bases and J by 4 bases, 13 bases remained unmatched. The CDR3 is 17 amino acids.

This clone is deemed medium-sized (0.01 to 0.1%). The chain employs TRBV4-1 and TRBJ1-2; the match to TRBD1 covers 8 bases. Germline loops: CDR1 MGHRA, CDR2 YSYEKL. V shed 4 bases and J 6 bases; nucleotides not matched to a gene: 4. CDR3 length: 13 amino acids. The CDR3 DNA sequence: TGCGCCAGCAGCCCCAGGGGGCGTCATGGCTACACCTTC. This gives the protein CASSPRGRHGYTF.

This chain joins TRBV27 and TRBJ1-6; maybe TRBD1 (5 bases). CDR3 size: 17 residues. Germline loops: CDR1 MNHEY, CDR2 SMNVEV (reference sequence). Trimming left V 3 bases short and J 1 base short, with 13 bases between. The CDR3 DNA follows: TGTGCCAGCAGTTTCAGGGTGGGTTTTTCCTATAATTCACCCCTCCACTTT. Translated, it gives CASSFRVGFSYNSPLHF.

The chain employs TRBV5-1 and TRBJ2-1; 7 bases are a match to TRBD2. V shed 0 bases, J shed 10 bases, and the junction held 7 bases outside the gene matches. CDR3 length equals 14 residues. Germline CDR1 is SGHRS and CDR2 is YFSETQ. The CDR3 DNA follows: TGCGCCAGCAGCTTGGATCCAACCGGGGGGGAGCAGTTCTTC. Amino acid sequence: CASSLDPTGGEQFF.

This clone was detected only a few times. The chain couples TRBV29-1 to TRBJ1-1; D gene unclear. The V end lost 5 bases, the J end lost 5 bases, and 15 bases lay between the germline ends. Germline assignment: CDR1 SQVTM and CDR2 ANQGSEA. The CDR3 contains 13 residues. The CDR3 reads CSVSAVTRTEAFF. The DNA of the CDR3 is TGCAGCGTTTCGGCGGTTACCCGTACTGAAGCTTTCTTT.

The table lists this clone with a count of one. CDR3 protein: CASSRGRETQYF. The DNA of the CDR3 is TGTGCCAGCAGCCGTGGGAGGGAGACCCAGTACTTC. V and J are TRBV28 and TRBJ2-5; weak D call: TRBD2 (6 bases). V dropped 6 bases and J dropped 5 bases, with 10 bases sitting between them. The germline CDR1 and CDR2 sequences are MDHEN and SYDVKM. The CDR3 contains 12 residues. The full variable domain, in which reference TRBV28 and TRBJ2-5 provide the parts outside the CDR3, is DVKVTQSSRYLVKRTGEKVFLECVQDMDHENMFWYRQDPGLGLRLIYFSYDVKMKEKGDIPEGYSVSREKKERFSLILESASTNQTSMYLCASSRGRETQYFGPGTRLLVL.

This clone is medium-sized within its sample. CDR3 nucleotides: TGTGCCAGCAGTTACCGAACAGGGTTCTATGGCTACACCTTC. It translates to CASSYRTGFYGYTF. V is TRBV6-5 and J is TRBJ1-2, with D perhaps TRBD1 (6 bases). The germline CDR1 and CDR2 sequences are MNHEY and SVGAGI. Trimming took off 2 bases at V and 4 bases at J, with 11 bases between the two ends. This CDR3 region has 14 residues.

This clone was counted a few times. The CDR3 is CASSEQLAGGPVTRTQYF. DNA for the CDR3: TGTGCCAGCAGTGAACAACTAGCGGGGGGGCCAGTAACTCGTACGCAGTATTTT. The chain joins TRBV6-1 to TRBJ2-3; 13 positions match TRBD2. The V segment lost 2 bases and the J segment 8 bases; nucleotides outside the gene matches: 13. Germline loops: CDR1 MNHNS, CDR2 SASEGT. The CDR3 is made up of 18 amino acids.

J is TRBJ2-7 and V is TRBV6-6; 8 nucleotides line up with TRBD1. CDR1 MNHNY and CDR2 SVGAGI come from the germline V gene (reference sequence). The CDR3 sequence is 15 residues long. J gave up 4 bases and V 0 bases, and 5 bases lay outside the gene matches. The CDR3 region is CASSYSQGATYEQYF. CDR3 DNA sequence: TGTGCCAGCAGTTACTCCCAGGGGGCGACGTACGAGCAGTACTTC.

The V and J genes are TRBV13 and TRBJ2-1; D is possibly TRBD2 (6 bases). The germline V gene has CDR1 PRHDT and CDR2 FYEKMQ (reference sequence). The CDR3 loop spans 17 amino acids. The V gene lost 0 bases and the J gene lost 3 bases, with 15 bases spanning the gap. The CDR3 nucleotides read TGTGCCAGCAGCTTAGGGTCCGGAGGGCCCGGCTACAATGAGCAGTTCTTC. This gives the protein CASSLGSGGPGYNEQFF.

The sample holds a few counts of this clone. V and J are TRBV11-2 and TRBJ1-6, with 9 bases identical to TRBD1. The CDR3 is 12 amino acids. Germline CDR1 and CDR2: SGHAT and FQNNGV. Losses at the gene ends were 11 bases for V and 7 bases for J; bases not matched to a gene: 3. CDR3 protein: CAVGQGNSPLHF. For the CDR3, the DNA is TGTGCCGTTGGACAGGGGAATTCACCCCTCCACTTT.

This clone is labeled as medium-sized. The genes are TRBV6-6 and TRBJ1-5, with D perhaps TRBD1 (6 bases). The CDR3 runs to 13 residues. Germline V CDR1 and CDR2: MNHNY, SVGAGI (reference sequence). Trimming stripped 4 bases from V and 7 bases from J, with 11 bases between. As DNA, the CDR3 is TGTGCCAGCAGTTCCACAGGGTACCAGCCCCAGCATTTT. This sequence encodes CASSSTGYQPQHF.

CDR3 in amino acids: CASSPTGTASYGYTF. The CDR3 DNA follows: TGTGCCAGCAGTCCCACGGGGACAGCTAGCTATGGCTACACCTTC. V and J are TRBV28 and TRBJ1-2; 7 nucleotides align to TRBD1. This CDR3 has 15 residues. The ends lost 5 bases at V and 4 bases at J; junction bases unmatched: 10. Germline V CDR1 and CDR2: MDHEN, SYDVKM.

This clone was observed a handful of times. V gene TRBV30 combines with J gene TRBJ2-1, with 10 bases fitting TRBD2. The CDR3 runs to 15 residues. The V gene end was trimmed by 2 bases and the J gene end by 3 bases; junction bases not matched to a gene: 4. Germline CDR1 is GTSNPN and CDR2 is SVGIG (reference sequence). The CDR3 loop reads CAWSPIAGGYNEQFF. CDR3 bases: TGTGCCTGGAGTCCTATAGCGGGGGGCTACAATGAGCAGTTCTTC.